What follows is one T cell receptor beta chain and its context. The data belong to a study of blood T cell repertoires in COVID-19. As for the study in general: T cells, B-cell-depleted T cells, or PBMCs provided the cDNA or gDNA that served as material.

In the study's own analysis: Counts of nucleated cells, estimated from reference gene primer amplification, were obtained. Sequencing used immunoSEQ multiplex PCR; TCRdb keeps in-frame clones, though not all of them. V and J calls and clone size are those listed in that table; D and trimming were worked out from the DNA. Of 150,000 to 200,000 clones in the sample, about four fifths were seen once. The CDR3 runs 13 residues. Germline CDR1 reads SNHLY; CDR2 reads FYNNEI. Trimming pared 11 bases from V and 4 bases from J, leaving 17 bases between. The rearrangement joins TRBV2 to TRBJ1-1, with a weak D call TRBD1 (6 bases). The source of this sequence is a woman in her seventies with COVID-19, enrolled during active disease. The sample consisted of peripheral blood. CDR3: CAATGGRSTEAFF. The DNA for the CDR3 is TGTGCCGCAACCGGGGGGCGGAGCACTGAAGCTTTCTTT.